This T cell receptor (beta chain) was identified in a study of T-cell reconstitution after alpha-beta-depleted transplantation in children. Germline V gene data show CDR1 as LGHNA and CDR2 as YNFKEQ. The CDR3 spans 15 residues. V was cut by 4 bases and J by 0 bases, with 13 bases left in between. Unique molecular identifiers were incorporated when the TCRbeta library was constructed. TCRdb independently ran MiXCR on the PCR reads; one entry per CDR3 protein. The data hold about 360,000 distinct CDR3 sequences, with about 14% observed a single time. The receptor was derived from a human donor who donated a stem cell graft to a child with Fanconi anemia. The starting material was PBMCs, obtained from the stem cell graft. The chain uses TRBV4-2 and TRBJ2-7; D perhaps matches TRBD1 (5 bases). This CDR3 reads CASSPNGAASYEQYF. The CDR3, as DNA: TGTGCCAGCAGCCCGAATGGGGCTGCCTCCTACGAGCAGTACTTC.